Described below is a single T cell receptor beta chain sequence and its context. The data are from a study of CD8 T cells in Susac syndrome. An input of 0.5 to 1 ug of RNA was subjected to reverse transcription using random hexamers. Across 54 Vbeta and 13 Jbeta, TCR beta CDR3 was amplified with immunoSEQ multiplex PCR. TCRdb recomputed calls from the immunoSEQ multiplex PCR reads with MiXCR, one row per CDR3 protein. The sample shows 160,000 or so distinct CDR3 sequences, 94% of them seen only once. Germline V lookup: CDR1 GTSNPN, CDR2 SVGIG (reference sequence). This CDR3 has 16 residues. Trimming shortened V by 3 bases and J by 2 bases, and 17 bases separated the two germline ends.

The sequencing sample was made of CD4+ T cells from PBMCs. The J gene is TRBJ2-4, the V gene TRBV30, with TRBD2 as a possible D gene (6 bases). This receptor was taken from a human donor with multiple sclerosis. CDR3 in amino acids: CAWSGGWQLTKNIQYF. In DNA form, the CDR3 reads TGTGCCTGGAGCGGAGGGTGGCAGCTGACCAAAAACATTCAGTACTTC.